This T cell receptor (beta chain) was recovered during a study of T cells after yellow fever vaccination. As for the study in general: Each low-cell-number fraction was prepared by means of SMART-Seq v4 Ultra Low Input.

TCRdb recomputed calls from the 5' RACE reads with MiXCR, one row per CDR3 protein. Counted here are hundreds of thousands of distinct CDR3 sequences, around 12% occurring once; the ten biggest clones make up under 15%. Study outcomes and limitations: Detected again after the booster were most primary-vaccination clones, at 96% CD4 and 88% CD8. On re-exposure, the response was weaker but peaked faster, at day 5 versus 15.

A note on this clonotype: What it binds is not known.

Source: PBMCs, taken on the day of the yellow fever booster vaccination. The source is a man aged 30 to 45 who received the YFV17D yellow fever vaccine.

The CDR3 DNA reads as TGTGCCAGCCTACCGGAGTGGGAAAGATCAGATACGCAGTATTTT. Its translation is CASLPEWERSDTQYF. This rearrangement joins TRBV28 to TRBJ2-3; D uncertain. Trimming stripped 8 bases from V and 4 bases from J, with 19 bases between. Germline V gene lookup returns CDR1 MDHEN and CDR2 SYDVKM. The CDR3 covers 15 residues.